This T cell receptor beta chain originates from a study of neoadjuvant anti-PD-1 for oral cavity cancer. About the study: Around day 43, patients without progression received a fourth nivolumab dose before surgery.

The protocol was immunoSEQ multiplex PCR, while the TCRdb copy is restricted to in-frame clones and leaves out a portion. The table records about 6,600 clones, roughly 45% of them present only once. CDR1 and CDR2 from the germline V gene are MNHEY and SMNVEV (reference sequence). The CDR3 contains 16 residues. V was pared by 5 bases and J by 0 bases, with 7 bases of the junction left unmatched. Study-level points and caveats: Post-treatment tumors with larger preexisting clones showed more shrinkage.

These newly diagnosed stage II-IVA oral cavity squamous cell carcinoma patients had no prior systemic or radiation treatment. These oral cavity squamous cell carcinomas were HPV-negative and locally advanced. About this clone itself: Its cognate antigen is unknown.

The sample in question was tumor tissue, obtained before nivolumab (anti-PD-1) treatment. This TCR came from a person aged 40 to 85 with oral cavity squamous cell carcinoma. The chain joins TRBV27 to TRBJ1-1, with TRBD1 identical over 9 bases. CDR3 bases: TGTGCCAGCAGTCCGGGACAGGGATTTATGAACACTGAAGCTTTCTTT. This translates into CASSPGQGFMNTEAFF.